The clone carrying this TCR beta chain occurred a few times. An end of the junction differs from the germline gene, which may be a read error. The authors reverse transcribed roughly 0.5 to 1 ug RNA with random hexamers. A multiplex approach, immunoSEQ multiplex PCR, amplified TCR beta CDR3 across 54 Vbeta and 13 Jbeta. TCRdb re-analysed the immunoSEQ multiplex PCR reads in MiXCR, keeping a single row per CDR3 protein. Here the sample spans 150,000 to 250,000 distinct CDR3 sequences, 90% to 95% being singletons. This record comes from a study of CD8 T cells in Susac syndrome. TCR beta was sequenced from blood CD8+ and CD4+ T cells. FACS was used to enrich TEMRA cells, whereas the CD8+ and CD4+ T cells were obtained by negative isolation. The CDR3 has 13 residues.

Sequenced input: CD4+ T cells from PBMCs. The V gene is TRBV12-3 or TRBV12-4, the J gene TRBJ1-1; D call uncertain. The sequence derives from a human donor with multiple sclerosis. CDR3 nucleotides: TGTGCTAGCAGCCTAACAGAGAACACTGAAGCTTTCTTT. It translates to CASSLTENTEAFF.